Sequencing of this TCR beta chain was carried out in a study of PD-1 blockade in classical Hodgkin lymphoma. Regarding the study as a whole: At C4D1, TCR diversity had climbed significantly for CD4+ cells, though not for CD8+ cells. What drove the repertoire differences, possibly disease activity or prior therapy, has not been defined. Healthy donors were reported to have higher baseline TCR diversity than newly diagnosed patients.

This table comes from immunoSEQ multiplex PCR, and its TCRdb copy is limited to in-frame clones, with some not included. The table has around 45,000 clones, roughly 90% seen once; the top ten hold roughly 10%. CDR3 length: 14 residues. Trimming removed 6 bases from V and 7 bases from J, with 15 bases in between. Germline CDR1 reads SNHLY; CDR2 reads FYNNEI. In every patient, relapse followed autologous stem cell transplantation, while exposure to brentuximab vedotin differed. For this clone: Its antigen remains unidentified.

This rearrangement joins TRBV2 to TRBJ1-4; D is perhaps TRBD1 (6 bases). This clonotype was obtained from a human donor with classical Hodgkin lymphoma. The sample here was peripheral blood mononuclear cells (PBMCs), taken at baseline. The CDR3 nucleotides are TGTGCCAGCAGGATCTTCAGGGGCGGTGAAAAACTGTTTTTT. It yields the protein CASRIFRGGEKLFF. Based on the CDR3 plus reference TRBV2 and TRBJ1-4, the full variable domain is EPEVTQTPSHQVTQMGQEVILRCVPISNHLYFYWYRQILGQKVEFLVSFYNNEISEKSEIFDDQFSVERPDGSNFTLKIRSTKLEDSAMYFCASRIFRGGEKLFFGSGTQLSVL.